A selection of T cell receptor beta chains follows, all from one sample in a study of T cell responses to AZD1222 COVID-19 vaccine. The method was immunoSEQ multiplex PCR; TCRdb's version includes in-frame clones alone and lacks a portion of them. This sample has approximately 190,000 clones, with more than 75% found just once. The starting material was peripheral blood, obtained on day 0 of AZD1222 vaccination. Receptors were obtained from an adult in good health. CDR3s include the opening cysteine and the closing phenylalanine or tryptophan. A D gene is named only where the DNA matches it firmly. Not every row has a clone size; where given, it reads once, few, many or a size class.

TRBJ2-7	TRBV5-1	TRBD2	NA	CASSSLAGGEEQYF	TGCGCCAGCAGCTCCCTAGCGGGAGGGGAAGAGCAGTACTTC
TRBJ1-6	TRBV7-2	NA	NA	CASSLVWGSPLHF	TGTGCCAGCAGCTTAGTGTGGGGCTCACCCCTCCACTTT
TRBJ2-5	TRBV7-2	NA	NA	CASSLGGLQETQYF	TGTGCCAGCAGCTTAGGTGGCCTGCAAGAGACCCAGTACTTC
TRBJ1-2	TRBV12-3/TRBV12-4	TRBD1	NA	CASSLDRIYGYTF	TGTGCCAGCAGTCTGGACAGGATATATGGCTACACCTTC
TRBJ1-2	TRBV19	TRBD1	NA	CASSTTGTGGNYGYTF	TGTGCCAGTAGCACAACCGGGACAGGGGGTAACTATGGCTACACCTTC
TRBJ2-2	TRBV4-1	NA	NA	CASSQKDPSNTGELFF	TGCGCCAGCAGCCAAAAGGACCCTTCGAACACCGGGGAGCTGTTTTTT
TRBJ2-7	TRBV29-1	TRBD1	NA	CSVGDRAWRVYEQYF	TGCAGCGTGGGGGACAGGGCGTGGAGGGTCTACGAGCAGTACTTC
TRBJ1-5	TRBV28	NA	once	CASTGPRDERKGDQPQHF	TGTGCCAGCACCGGCCCCCGGGACGAGAGGAAGGGGGATCAGCCCCAGCATTTT
TRBJ1-5	TRBV10-3	TRBD1	NA	CAISPKDRALGSQHF	TGTGCCATCAGTCCAAAGGACAGGGCCCTTGGGTCCCAGCATTTT
TRBJ1-1	TRBV9	NA	once	CASSGREQGNTEAFF	TGTGCCAGCAGCGGACGAGAACAGGGGAACACTGAAGCTTTCTTT
TRBJ1-1	TRBV5-8	NA	NA	CATDGQPNTEAFF	TGTGCCACCGATGGACAGCCGAACACTGAAGCTTTCTTT
TRBJ1-3	TRBV5-1	TRBD1	NA	CASSLVGQGERPSGNTIYF	TGCGCCAGCAGCTTGGTAGGGCAGGGGGAAAGGCCCTCTGGAAACACCATATATTTT
TRBJ2-7	TRBV28	NA	once	CASNGGGSSYEQYF	TGTGCCAGCAACGGGGGCGGGAGCTCCTACGAGCAGTACTTC
TRBJ2-5	TRBV6-1	NA	NA	CASSEDRGFQETQYF	TGTGCCAGCAGTGAGGACAGAGGGTTTCAAGAGACCCAGTACTTC
TRBJ2-7	TRBV28	TRBD2	NA	CASSRLAGGGEQYF	TGTGCCAGCAGTCGACTAGCGGGAGGAGGTGAGCAGTACTTC
TRBJ1-2	TRBV19	NA	few	CASSIAGTASYGYTF	TGTGCCAGTAGTATAGCAGGGACGGCCTCCTATGGCTACACCTTC
TRBJ1-5	TRBV27	NA	once	CASSLGGLGIQPQHF	TGTGCCAGCAGTTTAGGGGGCTTAGGCATTCAGCCCCAGCATTTT
TRBJ1-4	TRBV6-5	TRBD1	NA	CASSLLQGNEKLFF	TGTGCCAGCAGTCTTCTACAGGGGAATGAAAAACTGTTTTTT
TRBJ1-3	TRBV19	NA	NA	CASSIEREGFRSGNTIYF	TGTGCCAGTAGTATAGAAAGGGAGGGGTTCCGCTCTGGAAACACCATATATTTT
TRBJ2-5	TRBV18	NA	NA	CASSGETQYF	TGTGCCAGCTCGGGGGAGACCCAGTACTTC
TRBJ1-2	TRBV19	NA	NA	CASSPRIDKVYGYTF	TGTGCCAGTAGTCCACGGATCGACAAAGTCTATGGCTACACCTTC
TRBJ2-5	TRBV7-8	NA	NA	CASTLSGAQIQETQYF	TGTGCCAGCACCCTTTCGGGAGCCCAGATTCAAGAGACCCAGTACTTC
TRBJ1-2	TRBV6-5	TRBD1	NA	CASRKPTGRSYGYTF	TGTGCCAGCAGGAAGCCGACAGGGAGGAGCTATGGCTACACCTTC
TRBJ1-1	TRBV2	NA	NA	CASSESGRGIGGGTEAFF	TGTGCCAGCAGTGAGAGTGGTCGGGGGATCGGGGGTGGCACTGAAGCTTTCTTT
TRBJ1-2	TRBV7-3	TRBD1	few	CASSPGTGEGGYTF	TGTGCCAGCAGCCCGGGGACAGGGGAAGGTGGCTACACCTTC
TRBJ2-2	TRBV15	TRBD2	NA	CATSRDFSRPSGSSVTGELFF	TGTGCCACCAGCAGAGATTTCTCCCGCCCTAGCGGGAGTTCGGTCACCGGGGAGCTGTTTTTT
TRBJ1-5	TRBV5-5	NA	NA	CASSLRQIPWDNQPQHF	TGTGCCAGCAGCCTAAGACAGATCCCATGGGACAATCAGCCCCAGCATTTT
TRBJ2-1	TRBV5-1	NA	NA	CASSGDGTAYNEQFF	TGCGCCAGCTCGGGAGACGGGACAGCCTACAATGAGCAGTTCTTC
TRBJ1-1	TRBV19	TRBD1	NA	CASRQGLNTEAFF	TGTGCCAGCAGACAGGGCCTGAACACTGAAGCTTTCTTT
TRBJ2-7	TRBV5-1	TRBD1	NA	CASSSNLGDRVPYEQYF	TGCGCCAGCAGCTCAAACCTCGGGGACAGGGTGCCCTACGAGCAGTACTTC
TRBJ1-6	TRBV2	NA	NA	CASQGGAGSPLHF	TGTGCCAGCCAGGGCGGCGCGGGTTCACCCCTCCACTTT
TRBJ2-5	TRBV28	TRBD1	NA	CASSKQGQGIETQYF	TGTGCCAGCAGTAAACAGGGACAGGGAATAGAGACCCAGTACTTC
TRBJ1-2	TRBV6-2/TRBV6-3	NA	NA	CASSYVGGKANYGYTF	TGTGCCAGCAGTTACGTGGGGGGAAAAGCGAACTATGGCTACACCTTC
TRBJ2-2	TRBV5-8	NA	NA	CASSYPGIYTGELFF	TGTGCCAGCAGCTATCCAGGGATATACACCGGGGAGCTGTTTTTT
TRBJ1-3	TRBV2	NA	NA	CASSPEGASGNTIYF	TGTGCCAGCAGCCCCGAGGGAGCCTCTGGAAACACCATATATTTT
TRBJ2-7	TRBV27	NA	NA	CASSLGAGESSYEQYF	TGTGCCAGCAGTTTAGGTGCAGGCGAGAGCTCCTACGAGCAGTACTTC
TRBJ2-7	TRBV29-1	NA	NA	CSVESGEGYEQYF	TGCAGCGTTGAATCAGGGGAGGGTTACGAGCAGTACTTC
TRBJ2-7	TRBV11-3	NA	NA	CASSLDNYEQYF	TGTGCCAGCAGCTTGGACAACTACGAGCAGTACTTC
TRBJ2-3	TRBV7-2	TRBD2	NA	CASRRGVGYTDTQYF	TGTGCCAGCAGACGGGGGGTAGGGTACACAGATACGCAGTATTTT
TRBJ1-2	TRBV7-2	NA	few	CASSPHSGGYYGYTF	TGTGCCAGCAGCCCCCATTCGGGGGGATACTATGGCTACACCTTC
TRBJ2-7	TRBV27	NA	NA	CASSSRDKPYEQYF	TGTGCCAGCAGTTCCCGGGACAAGCCCTACGAGCAGTACTTC
TRBJ1-4	TRBV2	NA	NA	CASSEVSGIATNEKLFF	TGTGCCAGCAGTGAAGTGTCCGGTATTGCAACTAATGAAAAACTGTTTTTT
TRBJ1-5	TRBV7-2	NA	NA	CASSLVGAGNQPQHF	TGTGCCAGCAGCTTAGTGGGGGCTGGTAATCAGCCCCAGCATTTT
TRBJ2-1	TRBV19	TRBD2	NA	CASSMTSGSYNEQFF	TGTGCCAGTAGTATGACTAGCGGCTCCTACAATGAGCAGTTCTTC
TRBJ2-5	TRBV10-3	NA	NA	CAISEGGSETQYF	TGTGCCATCAGTGAGGGAGGGTCCGAGACCCAGTACTTC
TRBJ2-7	TRBV13	NA	NA	CASSLVAAPYEQYF	TGTGCCAGCAGCTTAGTGGCGGCCCCATACGAGCAGTACTTC